Included here is one T cell receptor (beta chain) sequence, with context. As yet, its antigen is unknown. The data belong to a study of long-term antiretroviral therapy in people with HIV. Study-wide points: Regardless of time point, clones expanded before ART dominated the repertoire. Blood, drawn from the mid-2000s to the late 2010s, may reflect older ART regimens. ART was followed by higher diversity that remained below transplant donor controls.

Before DNA extraction, 1-10 million cryopreserved PBMC were held in the samples. The immunoSEQ assay was v3.0, run at survey level. TCRdb keeps only in-frame clones here, not all; method: immunoSEQ multiplex PCR. This sample has around 20,000 clones; around 81% occur once, and the top ten carry approximately 6.9%. V shed 0 bases and J 4 bases; nucleotides not matched to a gene: 10. Germline loops: CDR1 LGHNA, CDR2 YNFKEQ. The CDR3 covers 17 residues. The chain uses TRBV4-2 and TRBJ1-2; 8 positions match TRBD1. Sequencing was performed on unsorted PBMCs, taken 2.2 years after starting antiretroviral therapy. The source of this sequence is a man aged 50 or older with HIV. CDR3 DNA: TGTGCCAGCAGCCAAGATACGCTGGGACAGGATGCCTATGGCTACACCTTC. It codes for CASSQDTLGQDAYGYTF.